One sample yielded the 18 T cell receptor beta chains listed below, sequenced in a study of OX40 agonist ivuxolimab in advanced cancers. The repertoire was sequenced with immunoSEQ multiplex PCR; TCRdb's copy has only in-frame clones and lacks some. The table has 30,000 to 40,000 clones, approximately 90% seen once; the top ten hold roughly a fifth. The sample consisted of CD4+ or CD8+ T cells sorted from blood, taken in a trial of the OX40 agonist ivuxolimab. These receptor sequences come from an adult with an advanced solid tumor such as melanoma, head and neck, liver or kidney cancer.

The CDR3 DNA follows: TGTGCCAGCAGCCAAGGGGGGGCCATAAATGAGCAGTTCTTC. The encoded protein is CASSQGGAINEQFF. This rearrangement joins TRBV4-2 to TRBJ2-1; D assignment may be TRBD1 or TRBD2 (6 bases each). This CDR3 spans 14 amino acids. V was shortened by 1 base and J by 7 bases, with 11 bases between the two germline ends. Germline V CDR1 and CDR2: LGHNA, YNFKEQ.

J is TRBJ2-5 and V is TRBV7-9; 10 positions agree with TRBD2. The CDR3 loop spans 16 amino acids. With 2 bases clipped from V and 4 bases from J, the junction kept 7 bases outside the gene matches. Germline V gene data show CDR1 as SEHNR and CDR2 as FQNEAQ (reference sequence). CDR3 bases: TGTGCCAGCAGCTTATTCCAGCGGGAGGGCCGAGAGACCCAGTACTTC. This encodes CASSLFQREGRETQYF. The entire variable domain, with the rest obtained from reference TRBV7-9 and TRBJ2-5, is as follows: DTGVSQNPRHKITKRGQNVTFRCDPISEHNRLYWYRQTLGQGPEFLTYFQNEAQLEKSRLLSDRFSAERPKGSFSTLEIQRTEQGDSAMYLCASSLFQREGRETQYFGPGTRLLVL.

This rearrangement joins TRBV28 to TRBJ2-3; 8 bases map to TRBD2. The CDR3 sequence is 14 residues long. Unmatched junction bases numbered 6, after V lost 5 bases and J lost 5 bases. Germline V gene sequence: CDR1 MDHEN, CDR2 SYDVKM. The CDR3 nucleotides are TGTGCCAGCAGTCGGGCGGGAGGCGGAGATACGCAGTATTTT. This encodes CASSRAGGGDTQYF.

The chain links TRBV28 to TRBJ2-7; 7 bases are shared with TRBD2. CDR1 and CDR2 from the germline V gene are MDHEN and SYDVKM. V trimming: 6 bases; J trimming: 3 bases; junction bases outside the gene matches: 5. The length of the CDR3 is 13 residues. The CDR3 DNA is TGTGCCAGCAGGCTAGCGGCTCACTACGAGCAGTACTTC. Amino acid sequence: CASRLAAHYEQYF.

The chain combines TRBV10-1 with TRBJ2-2, with 8 bases that match TRBD2. This CDR3 has 13 amino acids. Trimming at V came to 5 bases and at J to 9 bases, leaving 5 bases not matched to a gene. Germline V gene data show CDR1 as WNHNN and CDR2 as SYGVQD (reference sequence). The CDR3 spells CASSRSGSWELFF. The DNA of the CDR3 is TGCGCCAGCAGTAGAAGCGGGAGCTGGGAGCTGTTTTTT.

CDR3 nucleotides: TGTGCCAGCAGCTCGCACAGGGTAGAGCAGTACTTC. The encoded protein is CASSSHRVEQYF. The gene calls are TRBV11-2 and TRBJ2-7, with D perhaps matching TRBD1 (6 bases). The CDR3 is 12 amino acids. Germline V lookup: CDR1 SGHAT, CDR2 FQNNGV. V was pared by 4 bases and J by 7 bases, with 11 bases between.

The chain carries TRBV4-2 and TRBJ1-1; no reliable D call. Germline CDR1 LGHNA, CDR2 YNFKEQ. The CDR3 extends over 13 amino acids. Trimming stripped 4 bases from V and 1 base from J, with 7 bases between. The CDR3 reads CASSPAPNTEAFF. DNA for the CDR3: TGTGCCAGCAGCCCCGCACCGAACACTGAAGCTTTCTTT.

V usage is TRBV30 and J usage is TRBJ1-2, with D maybe TRBD1 (5 bases). CDR1 is GTSNPN and CDR2 is SVGIG in the germline V gene (reference sequence). The CDR3 runs to 13 residues. V gave up 1 base and J gave up 4 bases, with 10 bases separating them. CDR3 coding DNA: TGTGCCTGGAGTGAAGGGGAATCCTATGGCTACACCTTC. Its translation is CAWSEGESYGYTF.

The V and J genes are TRBV7-9 and TRBJ2-5; 10 nucleotides agree with TRBD1. CDR1 and CDR2 from the germline V gene are SEHNR and FQNEAQ (reference sequence). With 3 bases clipped from V and 0 bases from J, the junction kept 4 bases outside the gene matches. The CDR3 sequence is 16 residues long. In nucleotides, the CDR3 is TGTGCCAGCAGCTTGCCGGGACAGGGGAACCAAGAGACCCAGTACTTC. As protein: CASSLPGQGNQETQYF.

This clone was seen a few times. The rearrangement uses TRBV4-3 and TRBJ2-2; TRBD2 might be the D (7 bases). Looked up from germline, CDR1 is LGHNA and CDR2 is YSLEER. The CDR3 sequence is 15 residues long. The V end was cut by 0 bases, the J end by 6 bases, with 11 bases between. The CDR3 is CASSQDWGGPGELFF. CDR3 DNA sequence: TGCGCCAGCAGCCAAGATTGGGGGGGCCCCGGGGAGCTGTTTTTT.

This clone has only one observation. The CDR3 DNA sequence: TGTGCCAGCAGCCCCGACAGTTATCAGCCCCAGCATTTT. Its translation: CASSPDSYQPQHF. V gene TRBV7-8 combines with J gene TRBJ1-5; weak D call: TRBD1 (5 bases). Germline loops: CDR1 SGHVS, CDR2 FQNEAQ. V lost 5 bases and J 5 bases, leaving 10 bases between the germline ends. The CDR3 runs to 13 residues.

This clone was counted a few times. The V call is TRBV7-2, the J call TRBJ1-5; D remains ambiguous. Trimming removed 0 bases at V and 1 base at J, with 10 bases between. The CDR3 is made up of 16 amino acids. Germline assignment: CDR1 SGHTA and CDR2 FQGNSA. DNA for the CDR3: TGTGCCAGCAGCTTAGCAGAGGGTATAAGCAATCAGCCCCAGCATTTT. Amino acid sequence: CASSLAEGISNQPQHF. Full variable domain (rest looked up from reference TRBV7-2 and TRBJ1-5): GAGVSQSPSNKVTEKGKDVELRCDPISGHTALYWYRQSLGQGLEFLIYFQGNSAPDKSGLPSDRFSAERTGGSVSTLTIQRTQQEDSAVYLCASSLAEGISNQPQHFGDGTRLSIL.

This clone has just one count. V usage is TRBV27 and J usage is TRBJ2-7; tentative D call: TRBD1 (6 bases). Germline assignment: CDR1 MNHEY and CDR2 SMNVEV (reference sequence). V was pared by 0 bases and J by 3 bases, with 9 bases between. The CDR3 totals 14 residues. The CDR3 spells CASSLSIGGYEQYF. CDR3 DNA sequence: TGTGCCAGCAGTTTATCGATAGGGGGCTACGAGCAGTACTTC.

This clone has just one count. This sequence joins TRBV7-9 and TRBJ2-7, with D unclear. The CDR3 is 13 amino acids. V was shortened by 8 bases and J by 4 bases, with 15 bases between the two germline ends. Germline assignment: CDR1 SEHNR and CDR2 FQNEAQ (reference sequence). This CDR3 reads CASASDSGYEQYF. CDR3 bases: TGTGCCAGCGCCTCAGATAGTGGTTACGAGCAGTACTTC.

The chain joins TRBV5-1 to TRBJ2-7; 12 bases line up with TRBD2. Germline CDR1 reads SGHRS; CDR2 reads YFSETQ. V shed 3 bases and J 6 bases; nucleotides not matched to a gene: 10. The CDR3 has 16 amino acids. The CDR3, as DNA: TGCGCCAGCAGCTGGACTAGCGGGATCCTGAGGGGCGAGCAGTACTTC. Encoded protein: CASSWTSGILRGEQYF.

The chain combines TRBV5-6 with TRBJ1-2, with 8 positions matching TRBD1. CDR1 and CDR2 from the germline V gene are SGHDT and YYEEEE. This CDR3 has 14 amino acids. Unmatched junction bases numbered 5, after V lost 0 bases and J lost 7 bases. CDR3 nucleotide sequence: TGTGCCAGCAGCTTGGCGGCAGGGGGCGGTGGCTACACCTTC. It translates to CASSLAAGGGGYTF.

J is TRBJ2-2 and V is TRBV7-9, with 7 positions matching TRBD1. Germline V lookup: CDR1 SEHNR, CDR2 FQNEAQ (reference sequence). This CDR3 region has 14 residues. After removal of 7 bases from V and 0 bases from J, the junction contained 2 bases not matched to a gene. The CDR3 nucleotides are TGTGCCAGCATGGACAGGTCGAACACCGGGGAGCTGTTTTTT. Amino acids: CASMDRSNTGELFF.

The genes are TRBV5-5 and TRBJ1-5; TRBD1 matches 9 bases. V was pared by 3 bases and J by 5 bases, with 9 bases of the junction left unmatched. This CDR3 is built from 16 residues. The germline V gene encodes CDR1 SGHKS and CDR2 YYEKEE (reference sequence). CDR3 region: CASSSGAGTGYQPQHF. The CDR3 DNA is TGTGCCAGCAGCTCGGGGGCCGGGACAGGGTATCAGCCCCAGCATTTT.